These 30 T cell receptor beta chains originate from one sample sequenced in a study of T cell responses to AZD1222 COVID-19 vaccine. Assay used: immunoSEQ multiplex PCR; TCRdb lists only in-frame clones, some missing. This sample carries about 170,000 clones, 85% to 90% of them seen once, and the ten largest clones take about 4.1%. Sequences were derived from peripheral blood, sampled 28 days after the second dose of the MenACWY control vaccine. The receptors derive from an adult who received the MenACWY meningococcal vaccine as a control.

The rearrangement uses TRBV18 and TRBJ1-4; D not certain. The CDR3 has 13 residues. CDR1 and CDR2 (germline): KGHSH, LQKENI. Trimming took off 3 bases at V and 7 bases at J, with 9 bases between the two ends. The CDR3 DNA reads as TGTGCCAGCTCACCCGGCACCGCTGAAAAACTGTTTTTT. Amino acid sequence: CASSPGTAEKLFF.

This rearrangement joins TRBV5-5 to TRBJ2-7; no clear D gene. The CDR3 totals 13 residues. V gave up 2 bases and J gave up 3 bases, with 9 bases separating them. From germline, CDR1 is SGHKS and CDR2 YYEKEE (reference sequence). The CDR3 DNA follows: TGTGCCAGCAGCTTCCAGTTGGTCTACGAGCAGTACTTC. Translating gives CASSFQLVYEQYF.

V usage is TRBV6-5 and J usage is TRBJ2-7, with no clear D. The V and J ends lost 0 bases and 2 bases respectively, with 8 bases between them. This CDR3 has 14 amino acids. The germline CDR1 and CDR2 sequences are MNHEY and SVGAGI. The CDR3 DNA follows: TGTGCCAGCAGTTACTCTCCCGGTGCCTACGAGCAGTACTTC. Its protein product is CASSYSPGAYEQYF.

Here the CDR3 reads CATPGQGNTGELFF. CDR3 DNA: TGTGCCACCCCCGGACAGGGAAACACCGGGGAGCTGTTTTTT. The V call is TRBV15, the J call TRBJ2-2; TRBD1 aligns across 8 bases. Germline V CDR1 and CDR2: LNHNV, YYDKDF (reference sequence). The CDR3 is 14 amino acids. Trimming took 8 bases from V and 2 from J; bases not matched to a gene: 4.

This chain joins TRBV27 and TRBJ2-5; D call uncertain. Deletions cut 0 bases from V and 1 base from J, with 12 bases between. The germline V gene has CDR1 MNHEY and CDR2 SMNVEV (reference sequence). The CDR3 spans 16 residues. The CDR3 is CASSLSPRLFQETQYF. In DNA form, the CDR3 reads TGTGCCAGCAGTTTATCCCCTCGACTGTTCCAAGAGACCCAGTACTTC.

The rearrangement links TRBV10-3 to TRBJ2-3; TRBD2 matches at 7 bases. Trimming cost V 4 bases and J 5 bases; bases outside gene matches: 12. The V gene's germline CDR1 is ENHRY and CDR2 SYGVKD. The CDR3 sequence is 16 residues long. CDR3: CAISGERGEGGDTQYF. As DNA, the CDR3 is TGTGCCATCAGTGGCGAACGGGGGGAAGGCGGAGATACGCAGTATTTT.

The V and J genes are TRBV7-2 and TRBJ1-1; D possibly corresponds to TRBD1 (5 bases). The CDR3 runs 15 residues. Trimming left V 3 bases short and J 11 bases short, with 22 bases between. Germline V gives CDR1 SGHTA, CDR2 FQGNSA. CDR3 nucleotide sequence: TGTGCCAGCAGCTTCGGGCGAGGGGCTGGAGTAGTCGCTTTCTTT. Residues: CASSFGRGAGVVAFF.

The V gene is TRBV7-2, the J gene TRBJ1-3; perhaps TRBD1 as D (6 bases). V gave up 6 bases and J gave up 1 base, with 16 bases separating them. CDR1 and CDR2 (germline): SGHTA, FQGNSA. This CDR3 spans 16 amino acids. The CDR3 protein is CASRAEMGASGNTIYF. The CDR3, as DNA: TGTGCCAGCAGAGCTGAGATGGGGGCATCTGGAAACACCATATATTTT.

This clone was seen once. The genes are TRBV28 and TRBJ1-4; D unresolved. With 7 bases removed from V and 4 bases from J, the gap between germline ends came to 16 bases. This CDR3 is built from 15 residues. Germline lookup yields CDR1 MDHEN and CDR2 SYDVKM. The CDR3, as DNA: TGTGCCAGCACCTTGTCCGGGGTACTTAATGAAAAACTGTTTTTT. Residues: CASTLSGVLNEKLFF.

V gene TRBV5-5 combines with J gene TRBJ1-6, with 7 bases fitting TRBD1. The CDR3 is 16 amino acids. Per germline, CDR1 SGHKS and CDR2 YYEKEE (reference sequence). The J segment lost 0 bases and the V segment lost 4 bases, leaving 4 bases of the junction unmatched. The CDR3 bases are TGTGCCAGCAGCCCGACAGGGAGCTCCTATAATTCACCCCTCCACTTT. Encoded protein: CASSPTGSSYNSPLHF. Complete variable domain (other parts from reference TRBV5-5 and TRBJ1-6): DAGVTQSPTHLIKTRGQQVTLRCSPISGHKSVSWYQQVLGQGPQFIFQYYEKEERGRGNFPDRFSARQFPNYSSELNVNALLLGDSALYLCASSPTGSSYNSPLHFGNGTRLTVT.

This sequence joins TRBV30 and TRBJ1-6; D gene unclear. V was pared by 0 bases and J by 5 bases, with 8 bases between. The CDR3 has 14 amino acids. Germline V CDR1 and CDR2: GTSNPN, SVGIG (reference sequence). The chain's CDR3 is CAWSVRGDNSPLHF. For the CDR3, the DNA is TGTGCCTGGAGTGTACGGGGAGATAATTCACCCCTCCACTTT.

For the CDR3, the DNA is TGTGCCAGCTCACCATATCCAGATCAAGAGACCCAGTACTTC. This translates into CASSPYPDQETQYF. The rearrangement links TRBV18 to TRBJ2-5; D not certain. CDR1 KGHSH and CDR2 LQKENI come from the germline V gene. Trimming shortened V by 2 bases and J by 2 bases, and 9 bases separated the two germline ends. The CDR3 is 14 amino acids.

This clone was observed a single time. V is TRBV7-2 and J is TRBJ2-3; possible D gene TRBD1, 6 bases. The CDR3 totals 14 residues. The V end lost 4 bases, the J end lost 5 bases, and 13 bases lay between the germline ends. Germline V gene sequence: CDR1 SGHTA, CDR2 FQGNSA. The CDR3 here is CASSSRQAGDTQYF. The CDR3 DNA reads as TGTGCCAGCAGCTCCCGACAGGCCGGAGATACGCAGTATTTT.

This clone turned up a few times. The chain links TRBV12-3 or TRBV12-4 to TRBJ2-3; D gene ambiguous. Trimming pared 3 bases from V and 4 bases from J, leaving 8 bases between. The CDR3 spans 13 residues. The CDR3 DNA reads as TGTGCCAGCAGTTTCGGCGAGCCAGATACGCAGTATTTT. It translates to CASSFGEPDTQYF.

The chain combines TRBV7-2 with TRBJ1-5; possibly TRBD1 for D (5 bases). The CDR3 is 14 residues long. Trimming removed 4 bases from V and 4 bases from J, with 11 bases in between. Germline V CDR1 and CDR2: SGHTA, FQGNSA. In DNA form, the CDR3 reads TGTGCCAGCAGCTACGGGGCGAGGAATCAGCCCCAGCATTTT. Protein product: CASSYGARNQPQHF. Full variable domain (missing parts from reference TRBV7-2 and TRBJ1-5): GAGVSQSPSNKVTEKGKDVELRCDPISGHTALYWYRQSLGQGLEFLIYFQGNSAPDKSGLPSDRFSAERTGGSVSTLTIQRTQQEDSAVYLCASSYGARNQPQHFGDGTRLSIL.

This chain joins TRBV30 and TRBJ1-1; tentatively, D is TRBD1 (6 bases). The CDR3 is 13 residues long. V was pared by 0 bases and J by 9 bases, with 14 bases between. Germline assignment: CDR1 GTSNPN and CDR2 SVGIG (reference sequence). CDR3 in DNA: TGTGCCTGGAGTGTAGAGGGGACACTTAAAGCTTTCTTT. This translates into CAWSVEGTLKAFF.

The V and J genes are TRBV10-3 and TRBJ1-4; no reliable D call. V lost 8 bases and J lost 8, with 15 bases in between. The length of the CDR3 is 13 residues. The V gene's germline CDR1 is ENHRY and CDR2 SYGVKD. The CDR3 nucleotides read TGTGCCATCGCAACGGGCGTCAACGAAAAACTGTTTTTT. Its protein product is CAIATGVNEKLFF.

Comment on this clone: An end of the junction does not agree with germline; a read error may underlie this. V is TRBV10-3 and J is TRBJ2-7; D tentatively reads TRBD1 or TRBD2 (5 bases each). This CDR3 spans 15 amino acids. Germline V lookup: CDR1 ENHRY, CDR2 SYGVKD. The CDR3, as DNA: TGTGCCATCAGGGGCCGGGACGTTGGCTCCTACGGGCAGTACTTC. Translating it yields CAIRGRDVGSYGQYF.

This clone was counted a few times. V is TRBV19 and J is TRBJ1-5, with 7 bases lining up with TRBD1. The CDR3 runs 19 residues. The V segment lost 7 bases and the J segment 1 base; nucleotides outside the gene matches: 19. Germline V lookup: CDR1 LNHDA, CDR2 SQIVND (reference sequence). This CDR3 reads CASTPEWTGGWGSNQPQHF. The CDR3 DNA is TGTGCCAGTACCCCAGAGTGGACAGGTGGATGGGGAAGCAATCAGCCCCAGCATTTT.

The chain's CDR3 is CASSIEFSGGSYNEQFF. The CDR3 DNA is TGTGCCAGTAGTATAGAGTTTAGCGGAGGCTCCTACAATGAGCAGTTCTTC. The chain links TRBV19 to TRBJ2-1, with a weak D call TRBD2 (6 bases). This CDR3 has 17 residues. The V end lost 0 bases, the J end lost 0 bases, and 12 bases lay between the germline ends. The germline V gene has CDR1 LNHDA and CDR2 SQIVND (reference sequence).

The chain joins TRBV6-1 to TRBJ1-5; no definite D call. This CDR3 comprises 13 residues. The germline V and J ends were trimmed by 2 bases and 7 bases, with 9 bases remaining between them. From germline, CDR1 is MNHNS and CDR2 SASEGT. CDR3 sequence reads: CASSEYSAQPQHF. The CDR3 nucleotides are TGTGCCAGCAGTGAATACAGCGCCCAGCCCCAGCATTTT.

This clone was counted only a few times. V is TRBV7-9 and J is TRBJ2-3; 8 positions agree with TRBD2. Trimming removed 5 bases from V and 2 bases from J; junction bases left unmatched: 6. In germline, CDR1 is SEHNR, CDR2 FQNEAQ (reference sequence). This CDR3 contains 15 residues. The CDR3 DNA is TGTGCCAGCAGCCGAACTAGCGGCGTCACAGATACGCAGTATTTT. Its translation: CASSRTSGVTDTQYF.

This sequence joins TRBV7-9 and TRBJ2-2, with D unresolved. V was shortened by 4 bases and J by 4 bases, with 13 bases between the two germline ends. This CDR3 spans 15 amino acids. The V gene's germline CDR1 is SEHNR and CDR2 FQNEAQ (reference sequence). CDR3 protein: CASSSPYISTGELFF. The CDR3 DNA sequence: TGTGCCAGCAGCTCCCCTTACATCAGCACCGGGGAGCTGTTTTTT.

The table lists this clone with a count of one. The chain is built from TRBV19 and TRBJ2-1; TRBD1 or TRBD2 may be the D gene (5 bases each). V was pared by 5 bases and J by 5 bases, with 19 bases between. In germline, CDR1 is LNHDA, CDR2 SQIVND (reference sequence). This CDR3 region has 16 residues. The CDR3 protein is CASSAGWGLFHNEQFF. DNA of the CDR3: TGTGCCAGTAGTGCAGGGTGGGGGTTGTTCCACAATGAGCAGTTCTTC. The full variable domain, its missing parts supplied by reference TRBV19 and TRBJ2-1, is DGGITQSPKYLFRKEGQNVTLSCEQNLNHDAMYWYRQDPGQGLRLIYYSQIVNDFQKGDIAEGYSVSREKKESFPLTVTSAQKNPTAFYLCASSAGWGLFHNEQFFGPGTRLTVL.

This rearrangement joins TRBV4-3 to TRBJ2-7; D is perhaps TRBD1 or TRBD2 (6 bases each). V dropped 0 bases and J dropped 3 bases, with 12 bases sitting between them. Per the germline V gene, CDR1 is LGHNA and CDR2 is YSLEER. The CDR3 length is 15 residues. The CDR3 spells CASSQDGGQLYEQYF. The DNA for the CDR3 is TGCGCCAGCAGCCAAGATGGGGGGCAGCTCTACGAGCAGTACTTC.

J is TRBJ1-5 and V is TRBV24-1; no reliable D call. CDR3 length: 16 amino acids. Germline V gene lookup returns CDR1 KGHDR and CDR2 SFDVKD. The V end was cut by 2 bases, the J end by 2 bases, with 12 bases between. CDR3 in DNA: TGTGCCACCAGTGATTCGATGGCTATTGGCAATCAGCCCCAGCATTTT. Protein product: CATSDSMAIGNQPQHF.

The rearrangement uses TRBV30 and TRBJ1-2, with unresolved D. Germline values: CDR1 GTSNPN, CDR2 SVGIG (reference sequence). The V end was cut by 3 bases, the J end by 3 bases, with 5 bases between. This CDR3 contains 11 residues. The CDR3 loop is CAWRGHYGYTF. As DNA, the CDR3 is TGTGCCTGGAGAGGTCACTATGGCTACACCTTC.

This clone has only one observation. This sequence joins TRBV18 and TRBJ2-2, with unresolved D. Germline CDR1 reads KGHSH; CDR2 reads LQKENI. The CDR3 sequence is 13 residues long. V was cut by 2 bases and J by 6 bases, with 7 bases left in between. CDR3 in amino acids: CASSPGSPGELFF. DNA for the CDR3: TGTGCCAGCTCACCAGGGTCCCCCGGGGAGCTGTTTTTT.

The chain is built from TRBV7-2 and TRBJ2-7; the D is unclear. CDR3 length: 15 amino acids. Trimming removed 7 bases at V and 7 bases at J, with 23 bases between. CDR1 and CDR2 from the germline V gene are SGHTA and FQGNSA. The chain's CDR3 is CASIPSPRLGLEQYF. The CDR3 DNA is TGTGCCAGCATCCCCAGCCCCAGGCTCGGGTTGGAGCAGTACTTC.

This clone appeared once. V gene TRBV24-1 combines with J gene TRBJ1-1; the match to TRBD1 covers 7 bases. Germline V gene data show CDR1 as KGHDR and CDR2 as SFDVKD. V trimming: 3 bases; J trimming: 11 bases; junction bases outside the gene matches: 8. The CDR3 covers 13 residues. In nucleotides, the CDR3 is TGTGCCACCAGTGATGGTAACAGGGGAGCCGCTTTCTTT. Residues: CATSDGNRGAAFF.